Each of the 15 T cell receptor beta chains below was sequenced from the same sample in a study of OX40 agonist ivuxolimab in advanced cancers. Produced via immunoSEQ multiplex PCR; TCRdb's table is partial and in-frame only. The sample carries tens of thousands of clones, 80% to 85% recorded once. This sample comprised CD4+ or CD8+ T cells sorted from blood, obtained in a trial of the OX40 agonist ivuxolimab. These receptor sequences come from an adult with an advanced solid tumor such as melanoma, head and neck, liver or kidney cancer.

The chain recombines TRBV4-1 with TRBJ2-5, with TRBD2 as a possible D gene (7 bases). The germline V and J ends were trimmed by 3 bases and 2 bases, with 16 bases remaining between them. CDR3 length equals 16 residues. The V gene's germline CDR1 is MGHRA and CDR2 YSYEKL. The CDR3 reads CASSQIQGGGQETQYF. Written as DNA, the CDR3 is TGCGCCAGCAGCCAGATACAGGGAGGGGGTCAAGAGACCCAGTACTTC.

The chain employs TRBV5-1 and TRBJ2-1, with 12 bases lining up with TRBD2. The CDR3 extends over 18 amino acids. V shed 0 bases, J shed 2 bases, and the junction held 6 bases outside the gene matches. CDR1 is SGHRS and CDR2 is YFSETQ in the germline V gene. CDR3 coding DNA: TGCGCCAGCAGCTTGGCCCTCGGACTAGCGGGACCCTACAATGAGCAGTTCTTC. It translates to CASSLALGLAGPYNEQFF.

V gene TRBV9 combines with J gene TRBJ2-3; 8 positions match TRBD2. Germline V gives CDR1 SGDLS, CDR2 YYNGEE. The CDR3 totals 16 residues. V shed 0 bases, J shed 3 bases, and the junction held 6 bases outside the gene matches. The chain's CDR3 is CASSVATGGVTDTQYF. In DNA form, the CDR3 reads TGTGCCAGCAGCGTAGCTACCGGGGGGGTGACAGATACGCAGTATTTT.

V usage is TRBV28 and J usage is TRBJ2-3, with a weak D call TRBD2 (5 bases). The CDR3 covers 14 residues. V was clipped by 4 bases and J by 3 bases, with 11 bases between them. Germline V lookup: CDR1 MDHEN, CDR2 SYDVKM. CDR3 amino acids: CASSSGGGTDTQYF. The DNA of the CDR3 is TGTGCCAGCAGTTCTGGAGGTGGGACAGATACGCAGTATTTT.

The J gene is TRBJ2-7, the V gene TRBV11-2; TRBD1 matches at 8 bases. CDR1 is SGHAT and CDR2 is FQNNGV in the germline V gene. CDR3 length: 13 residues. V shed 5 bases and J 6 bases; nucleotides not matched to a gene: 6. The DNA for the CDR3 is TGTGCCAGCAGCCTCGGGACAGGAGGCGAGCAGTACTTC. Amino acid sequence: CASSLGTGGEQYF.

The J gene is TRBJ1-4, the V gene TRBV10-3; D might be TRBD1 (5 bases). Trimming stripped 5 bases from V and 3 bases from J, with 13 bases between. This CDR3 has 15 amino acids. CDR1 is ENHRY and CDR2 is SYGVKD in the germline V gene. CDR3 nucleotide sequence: TGTGCCATCAGTCTTAACCGGGACGCTAATGAAAAACTGTTTTTT. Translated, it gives CAISLNRDANEKLFF.

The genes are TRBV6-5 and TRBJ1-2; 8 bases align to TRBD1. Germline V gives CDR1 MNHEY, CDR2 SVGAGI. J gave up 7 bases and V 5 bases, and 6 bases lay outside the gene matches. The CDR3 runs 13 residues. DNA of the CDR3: TGTGCCAGCAGTAGACAGGGGAGAACTGGCTACACCTTC. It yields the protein CASSRQGRTGYTF.

The CDR3 here is CASSVDPTGSFADTQYF. CDR3 in DNA: TGTGCCAGCAGTGTAGACCCGACAGGGTCCTTCGCAGATACGCAGTATTTT. V gene TRBV6-1 combines with J gene TRBJ2-3; TRBD1 aligns across 7 bases. Germline CDR1 and CDR2: MNHNS and SASEGT. The CDR3 spans 17 residues. V lost 4 bases, J lost 4 bases, and 14 bases stayed unmatched.

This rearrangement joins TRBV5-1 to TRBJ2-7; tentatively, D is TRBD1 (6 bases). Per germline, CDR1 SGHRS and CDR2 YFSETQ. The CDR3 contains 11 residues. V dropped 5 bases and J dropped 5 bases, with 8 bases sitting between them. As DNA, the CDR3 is TGCGCCAGCAGTGGGACAAACGAGCAGTACTTC. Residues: CASSGTNEQYF.

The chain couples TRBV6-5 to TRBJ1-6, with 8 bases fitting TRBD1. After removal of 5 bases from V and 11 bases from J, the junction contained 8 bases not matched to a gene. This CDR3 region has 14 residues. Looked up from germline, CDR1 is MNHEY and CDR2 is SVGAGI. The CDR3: CASSARGQGTPLHF. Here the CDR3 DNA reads TGTGCCAGCAGTGCCCGCGGACAGGGAACACCCCTCCACTTT.

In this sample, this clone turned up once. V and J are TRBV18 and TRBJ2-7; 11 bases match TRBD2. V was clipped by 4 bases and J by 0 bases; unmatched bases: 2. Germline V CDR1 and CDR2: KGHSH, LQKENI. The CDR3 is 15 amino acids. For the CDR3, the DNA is TGTGCCAGCTCACTCGGGACTAGCGGCTCCTACGAGCAGTACTTC. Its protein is CASSLGTSGSYEQYF.

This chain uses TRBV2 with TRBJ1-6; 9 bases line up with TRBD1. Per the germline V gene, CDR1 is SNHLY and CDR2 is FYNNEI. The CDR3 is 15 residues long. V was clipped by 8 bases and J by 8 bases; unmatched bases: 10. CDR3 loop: CASGRTGADHSPLHF. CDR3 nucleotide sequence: TGTGCCAGCGGTAGGACAGGGGCCGACCATTCACCCCTCCACTTT. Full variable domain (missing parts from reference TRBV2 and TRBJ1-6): EPEVTQTPSHQVTQMGQEVILRCVPISNHLYFYWYRQILGQKVEFLVSFYNNEISEKSEIFDDQFSVERPDGSNFTLKIRSTKLEDSAMYFCASGRTGADHSPLHFGNGTRLTVT.

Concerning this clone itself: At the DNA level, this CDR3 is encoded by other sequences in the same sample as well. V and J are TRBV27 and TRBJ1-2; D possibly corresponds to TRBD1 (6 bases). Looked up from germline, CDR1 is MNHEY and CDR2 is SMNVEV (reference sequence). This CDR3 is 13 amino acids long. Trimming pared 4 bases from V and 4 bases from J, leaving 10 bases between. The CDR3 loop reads CASSSTGIYGYTF. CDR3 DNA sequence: TGTGCCAGCAGTTCGACAGGTATCTATGGCTACACCTTC.

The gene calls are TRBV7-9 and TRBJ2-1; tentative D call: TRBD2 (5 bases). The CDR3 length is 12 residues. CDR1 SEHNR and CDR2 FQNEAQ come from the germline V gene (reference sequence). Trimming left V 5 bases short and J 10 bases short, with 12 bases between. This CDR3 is CASSRPPGEQFF. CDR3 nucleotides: TGTGCCAGCAGCCGGCCCCCGGGAGAGCAGTTCTTC.

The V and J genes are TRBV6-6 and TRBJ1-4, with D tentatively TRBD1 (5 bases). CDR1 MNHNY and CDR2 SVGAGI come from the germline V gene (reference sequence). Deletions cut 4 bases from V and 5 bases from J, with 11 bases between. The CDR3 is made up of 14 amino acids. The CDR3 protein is CASSSDRGNEKLFF. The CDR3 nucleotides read TGTGCCAGCAGTTCTGATCGGGGCAATGAAAAACTGTTTTTT.